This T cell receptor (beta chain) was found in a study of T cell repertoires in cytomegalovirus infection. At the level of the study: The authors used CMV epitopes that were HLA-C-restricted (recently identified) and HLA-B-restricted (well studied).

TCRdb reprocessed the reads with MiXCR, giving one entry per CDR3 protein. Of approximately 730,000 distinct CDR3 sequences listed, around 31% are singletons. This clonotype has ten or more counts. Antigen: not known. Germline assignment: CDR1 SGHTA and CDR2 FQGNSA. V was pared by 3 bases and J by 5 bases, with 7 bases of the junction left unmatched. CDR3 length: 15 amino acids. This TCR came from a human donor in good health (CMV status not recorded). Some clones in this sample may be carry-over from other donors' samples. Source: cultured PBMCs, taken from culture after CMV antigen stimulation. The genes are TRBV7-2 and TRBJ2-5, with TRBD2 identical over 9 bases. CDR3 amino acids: CASSFRRGGGETQYF. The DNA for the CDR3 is TGTGCCAGCAGCTTCAGGCGGGGGGGCGGGGAGACCCAGTACTTC.